The present entry profiles one T cell receptor beta chain with its context. Antigen: not known. Separate from the approximately 730-subject first cohort, the roughly 120-subject validation cohort was the one that the donors belonged to. The sample originates from a study of cytomegalovirus exposure and HLA in healthy donors. TCRdb's table, derived via immunoSEQ multiplex PCR, lists solely in-frame clones and lacks some. The sample yields about 74,000 clones, about 93% seen once. Study outcomes and limitations: TCR clusters originating in the first cohort tended to co-occur in the roughly 120 validation repertoires, according to a later analysis. In vitro work confirmed that a few CMV-associated chains recognize CMV antigens. Altogether, 150 to 200 TCR beta chains were recorded as cytomegalovirus-associated.

CDR1 is LGHNA and CDR2 is YNFKEQ in the germline V gene. The CDR3 has 17 residues. V dropped 1 base and J dropped 9; count of bases not matched to a gene: 10. Source material: PBMCs. The receptor comes from a man aged 18 to 29 in good health and CMV-seropositive. The chain uses TRBV4-2 and TRBJ2-1, with TRBD2 matching 12 bases. The CDR3 loop is CASSQGSLAGGSVEQFF. The CDR3 nucleotides are TGTGCCAGCAGCCAAGGTAGCCTAGCGGGAGGGAGCGTTGAGCAGTTCTTC.